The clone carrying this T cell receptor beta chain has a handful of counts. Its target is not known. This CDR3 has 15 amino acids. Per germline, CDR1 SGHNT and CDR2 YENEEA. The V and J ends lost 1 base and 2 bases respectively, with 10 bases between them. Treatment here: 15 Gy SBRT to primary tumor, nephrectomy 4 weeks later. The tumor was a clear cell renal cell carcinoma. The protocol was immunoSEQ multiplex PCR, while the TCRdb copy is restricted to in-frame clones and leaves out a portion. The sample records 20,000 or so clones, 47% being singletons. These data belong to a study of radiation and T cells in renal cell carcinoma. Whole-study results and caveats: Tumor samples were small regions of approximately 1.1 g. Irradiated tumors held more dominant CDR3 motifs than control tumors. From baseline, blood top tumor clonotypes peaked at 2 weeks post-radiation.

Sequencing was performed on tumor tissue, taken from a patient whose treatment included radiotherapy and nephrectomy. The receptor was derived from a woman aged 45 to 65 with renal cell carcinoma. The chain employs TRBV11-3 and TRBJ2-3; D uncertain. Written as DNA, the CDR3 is TGTGCCAGCAGCTTAGGGTCAGTCCCCACAGATACGCAGTATTTT. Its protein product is CASSLGSVPTDTQYF. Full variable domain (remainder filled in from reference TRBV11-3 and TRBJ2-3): EAGVVQSPRYKIIEKKQPVAFWCNPISGHNTLYWYLQNLGQGPELLIRYENEEAVDDSQLPKDRFSAERLKGVDSTLKIQPAELGDSAVYLCASSLGSVPTDTQYFGPGTRLTVL.